This T cell receptor beta chain originates from a study of blood T cell repertoires in COVID-19. Study as a whole: Sources were T cells, B-cell-depleted T cells, or PBMCs; the material itself was cDNA or gDNA.

Trimming at V came to 9 bases and at J to 7 bases, leaving 18 bases not matched to a gene. Germline CDR1 reads MNHEY; CDR2 reads SMNVEV (reference sequence). This CDR3 is 16 amino acids long. Per the study methods: Reference gene primer amplification yielded estimated nucleated cell counts. Here immunoSEQ multiplex PCR was the method, and the copy in TCRdb shows in-frame clones only, minus some. The V and J calls and clone size come from that table; D and trimming were worked out from the DNA. Here the sample spans approximately 490,000 clones, 75% to 90% being singletons. Living in under 30 US areas, the participants were between roughly 18 and 89 years of age. Recovery meant two consecutive negative NP/OP PCR tests, professional clearance, or resolved symptoms.

The clonotype was recovered from a woman aged 18-35 years who had recovered from COVID-19. Input material: PBMCs or T cells enriched from blood (not recorded which). V usage is TRBV27 and J usage is TRBJ2-3, with 8 nucleotides matching TRBD1. CDR3 protein: CASRYRGTGDPYTQYF. The CDR3, as DNA: TGTGCCAGTAGGTACCGTGGGACAGGAGACCCCTATACGCAGTATTTT.